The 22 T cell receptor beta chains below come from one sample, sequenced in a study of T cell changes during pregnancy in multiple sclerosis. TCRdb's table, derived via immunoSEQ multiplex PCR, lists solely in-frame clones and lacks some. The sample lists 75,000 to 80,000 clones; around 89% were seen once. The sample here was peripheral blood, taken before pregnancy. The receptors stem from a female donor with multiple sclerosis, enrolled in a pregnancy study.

The CDR3 DNA reads as TGTGCCAGCACCAAAACCGGGGGGAGCTACGAGCAGTACTTC. Translated: CASTKTGGSYEQYF. This chain uses TRBV27 with TRBJ2-7; TRBD2 aligns across 7 bases. CDR1 is MNHEY and CDR2 is SMNVEV in the germline V gene (reference sequence). The CDR3 sequence is 14 residues long. The J segment lost 3 bases and the V segment lost 7 bases, leaving 9 bases of the junction unmatched.

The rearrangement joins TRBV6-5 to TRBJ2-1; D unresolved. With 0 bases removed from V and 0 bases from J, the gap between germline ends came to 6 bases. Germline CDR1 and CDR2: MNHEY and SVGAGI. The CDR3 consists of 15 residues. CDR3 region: CASSYSSGSYNEQFF. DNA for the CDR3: TGTGCCAGCAGTTACTCCTCGGGCTCCTACAATGAGCAGTTCTTC.

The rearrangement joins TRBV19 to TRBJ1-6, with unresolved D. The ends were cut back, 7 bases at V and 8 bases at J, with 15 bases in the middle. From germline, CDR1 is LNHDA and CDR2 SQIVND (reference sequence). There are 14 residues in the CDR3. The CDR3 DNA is TGTGCCAGTAAGACCGGACTTCTTTATTCACCCCTCCACTTT. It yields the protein CASKTGLLYSPLHF.

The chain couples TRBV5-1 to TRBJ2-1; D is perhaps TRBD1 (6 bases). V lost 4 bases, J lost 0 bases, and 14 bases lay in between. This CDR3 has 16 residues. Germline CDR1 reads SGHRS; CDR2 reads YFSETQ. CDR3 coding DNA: TGCGCCAGCAGCGCCTCCGGGACACCCTCCTACAATGAGCAGTTCTTC. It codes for CASSASGTPSYNEQFF.

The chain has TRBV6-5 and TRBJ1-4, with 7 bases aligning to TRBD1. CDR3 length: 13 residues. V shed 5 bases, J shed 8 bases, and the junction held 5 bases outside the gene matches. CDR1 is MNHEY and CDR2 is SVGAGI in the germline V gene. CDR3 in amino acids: CASSQGVREKLFF. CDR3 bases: TGTGCCAGCAGTCAGGGGGTCAGAGAAAAACTGTTTTTT.

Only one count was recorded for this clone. CDR3 DNA: TGCGCCAGCAGCCCTAGTTGGGGGGGATCGGTTGGCTACACCTTC. This gives the protein CASSPSWGGSVGYTF. The chain is built from TRBV5-1 and TRBJ1-2, with D possibly being TRBD1 (5 bases). Germline lookup yields CDR1 SGHRS and CDR2 YFSETQ. Trimming took off 4 bases at V and 7 bases at J, with 20 bases between the two ends. CDR3 length: 15 amino acids.

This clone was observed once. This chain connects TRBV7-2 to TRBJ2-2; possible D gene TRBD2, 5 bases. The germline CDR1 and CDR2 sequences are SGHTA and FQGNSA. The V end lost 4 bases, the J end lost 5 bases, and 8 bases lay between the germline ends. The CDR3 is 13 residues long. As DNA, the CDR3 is TGTGCCAGCAGCTCTCGGAGGACCGGGGAGCTGTTTTTT. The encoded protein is CASSSRRTGELFF. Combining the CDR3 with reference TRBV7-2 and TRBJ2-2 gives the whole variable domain GAGVSQSPSNKVTEKGKDVELRCDPISGHTALYWYRQSLGQGLEFLIYFQGNSAPDKSGLPSDRFSAERTGGSVSTLTIQRTQQEDSAVYLCASSSRRTGELFFGEGSRLTVL.

This CDR3 is CASREAMRQPQHF. The CDR3 DNA follows: TGTGCCAGCAGAGAGGCGATGCGTCAGCCCCAGCATTTT. The V and J genes are TRBV28 and TRBJ1-5; the D is unclear. There are 13 residues in the CDR3. Looked up from germline, CDR1 is MDHEN and CDR2 is SYDVKM. V was cut by 6 bases and J by 6 bases, with 12 bases left in between.

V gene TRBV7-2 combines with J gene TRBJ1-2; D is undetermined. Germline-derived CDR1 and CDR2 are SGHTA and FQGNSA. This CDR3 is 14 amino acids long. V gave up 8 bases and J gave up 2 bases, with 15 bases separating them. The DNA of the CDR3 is TGTGCCAGCGCGAGGGAAAAATGGAACTATGGCTACACCTTC. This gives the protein CASAREKWNYGYTF.

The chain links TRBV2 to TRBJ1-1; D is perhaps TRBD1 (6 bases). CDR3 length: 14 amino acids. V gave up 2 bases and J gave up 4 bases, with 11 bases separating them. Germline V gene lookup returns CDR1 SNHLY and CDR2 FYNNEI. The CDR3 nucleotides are TGTGCCAGCAGTGAACGCGGGGGGGCCACTGAAGCTTTCTTT. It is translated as CASSERGGATEAFF.

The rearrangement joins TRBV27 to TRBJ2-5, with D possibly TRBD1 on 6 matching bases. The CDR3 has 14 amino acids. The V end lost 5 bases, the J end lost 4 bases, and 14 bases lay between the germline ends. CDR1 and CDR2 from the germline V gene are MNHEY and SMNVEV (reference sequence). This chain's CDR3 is CASSPRGTRETQYF. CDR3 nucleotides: TGTGCCAGCAGTCCTAGGGGGACAAGAGAGACCCAGTACTTC.

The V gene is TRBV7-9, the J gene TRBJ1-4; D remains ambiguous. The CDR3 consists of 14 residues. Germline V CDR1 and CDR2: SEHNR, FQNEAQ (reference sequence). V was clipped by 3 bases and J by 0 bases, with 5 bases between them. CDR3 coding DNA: TGTGCCAGCAGCTTCGGAGCAACTAATGAAAAACTGTTTTTT. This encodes CASSFGATNEKLFF.

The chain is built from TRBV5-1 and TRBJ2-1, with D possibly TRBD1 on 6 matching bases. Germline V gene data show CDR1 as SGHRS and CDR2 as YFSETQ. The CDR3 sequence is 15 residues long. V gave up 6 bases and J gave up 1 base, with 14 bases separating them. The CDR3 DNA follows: TGCGCCAGCAACCAGGGGCCCCAGTCCTACAATGAGCAGTTCTTC. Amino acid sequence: CASNQGPQSYNEQFF.

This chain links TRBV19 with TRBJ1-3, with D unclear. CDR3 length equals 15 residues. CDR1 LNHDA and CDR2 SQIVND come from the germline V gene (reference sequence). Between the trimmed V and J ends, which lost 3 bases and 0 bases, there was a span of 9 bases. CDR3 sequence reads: CASSMDGSSGNTIYF. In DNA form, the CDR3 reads TGTGCCAGTAGTATGGACGGGAGCTCTGGAAACACCATATATTTT.

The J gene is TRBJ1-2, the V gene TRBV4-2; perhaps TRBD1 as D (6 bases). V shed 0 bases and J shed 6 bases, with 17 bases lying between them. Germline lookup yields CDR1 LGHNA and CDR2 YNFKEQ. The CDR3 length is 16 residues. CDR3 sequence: CASSQDPQGGGDGYTF. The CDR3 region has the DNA TGTGCCAGCAGCCAAGACCCCCAAGGAGGGGGGGATGGCTACACCTTC.

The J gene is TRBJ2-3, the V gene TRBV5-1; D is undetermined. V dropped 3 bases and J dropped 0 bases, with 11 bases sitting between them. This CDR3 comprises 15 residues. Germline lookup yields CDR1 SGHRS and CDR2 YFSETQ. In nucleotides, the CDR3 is TGCGCCAGCAGCTACTCAACGGGTAGCACAGATACGCAGTATTTT. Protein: CASSYSTGSTDTQYF.

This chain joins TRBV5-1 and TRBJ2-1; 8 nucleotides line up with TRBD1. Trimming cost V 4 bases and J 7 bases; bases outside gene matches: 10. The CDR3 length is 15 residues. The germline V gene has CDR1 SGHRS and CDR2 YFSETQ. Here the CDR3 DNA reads TGCGCCAGCAGCCCTAGACAGGGGTATGGGAATGAGCAGTTCTTC. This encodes CASSPRQGYGNEQFF.

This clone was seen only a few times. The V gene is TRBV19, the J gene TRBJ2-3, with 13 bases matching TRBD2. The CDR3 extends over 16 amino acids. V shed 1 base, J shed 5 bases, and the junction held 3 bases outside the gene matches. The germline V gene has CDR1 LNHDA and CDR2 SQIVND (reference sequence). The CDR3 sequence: CASSIGLAGGRDTQYF. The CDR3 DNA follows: TGTGCCAGTAGTATAGGACTAGCGGGGGGCAGAGATACGCAGTATTTT.

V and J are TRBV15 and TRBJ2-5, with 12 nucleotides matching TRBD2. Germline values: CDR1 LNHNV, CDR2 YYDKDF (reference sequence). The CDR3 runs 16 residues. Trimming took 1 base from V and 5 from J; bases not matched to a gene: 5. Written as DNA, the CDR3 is TGTGCCACCAGCAGAGCACTAGCGGGGGGCGGGGAGACCCAGTACTTC. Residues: CATSRALAGGGETQYF.

In DNA form, the CDR3 reads TGTGCCAGCAGCGATGGACAGGGTTTGGACACTGAAGCTTTCTTT. Its translation: CASSDGQGLDTEAFF. The rearrangement links TRBV21-1 to TRBJ1-1; TRBD1 is taken as the D call from the table, unchecked against the DNA. TRBV21-1 is designated a pseudogene. This CDR3 contains 15 residues.

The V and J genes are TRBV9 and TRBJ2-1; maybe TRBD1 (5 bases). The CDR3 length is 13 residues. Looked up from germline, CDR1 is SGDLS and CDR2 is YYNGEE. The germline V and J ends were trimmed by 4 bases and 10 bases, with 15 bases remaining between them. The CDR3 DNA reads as TGTGCCAGCAGCACCCGACAGAGAAGCGAGCAGTTCTTC. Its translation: CASSTRQRSEQFF. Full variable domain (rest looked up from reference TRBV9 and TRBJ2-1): DSGVTQTPKHLITATGQRVTLRCSPRSGDLSVYWYQQSLDQGLQFLIQYYNGEERAKGNILERFSAQQFPDLHSELNLSSLELGDSALYFCASSTRQRSEQFFGPGTRLTVL.

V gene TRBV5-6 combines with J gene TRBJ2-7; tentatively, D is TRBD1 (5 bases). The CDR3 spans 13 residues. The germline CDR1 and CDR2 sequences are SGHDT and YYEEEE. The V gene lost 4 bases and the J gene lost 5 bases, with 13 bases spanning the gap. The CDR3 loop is CASSLQVFHEQYF. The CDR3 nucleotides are TGTGCCAGCAGCCTACAGGTTTTCCACGAGCAGTACTTC.